Detailed here is one T cell receptor (beta chain). The antigen this receptor binds is unknown. Base-call qualities are not available, and no considerably larger clone is one nucleotide away. Via the germline V gene, CDR1 is MNHEY and CDR2 SVGEGT. From its cysteine to its phenylalanine, the CDR3 spans 17 amino acids. The entry retains the CDR3 DNA only, 51 bases that are in frame from base 1. Relative to germline, V is missing 4 bases and J is missing 3 bases, with 5 bases of the junction outside any gene match. The immunoSEQ Assay, a bias-controlled multiplex PCR, was used to amplify TCRbeta CDR3 regions from genomic DNA. From the authors' description of their analysis: The number of nucleated cells in each sample was estimated from the amplification of reference gene primers within the assay. Sequence reads were collapsed and filtered to measure the absolute abundance of every unique TCRbeta CDR3 rearrangement. For each sample, productive Simpson clonality was calculated as the square root of Simpson's diversity index across productive rearrangements. TCRdb stores this immuneACCESS table with in-frame sequences only. Part of the clones is absent; in the studies checked, under half of the shortfall reflects unresolved V genes, and no reason is known for the rest. From that table come the V and J calls and clone size; the DNA was used to work out D and trimming. The sample profile shows more than 300,000 clones; about 90% of them were found once. The ten largest clones represent about 1.7% of the sample.

One collaborating source in Seattle enrolled patients while the patients were actively infected and followed the patients over time throughout the course of disease. The collaborating institutions used their own protocols to collect whole blood in K2EDTA tubes. For TCRbeta analysis, collaborators shipped samples in one of three forms: frozen whole blood, isolated PBMCs, or DNA extracted from either of those sample types. This specimen belongs to a study of blood T cell repertoires in COVID-19 (dated by TCRdb to the early 2020s). Some background on the complete study: Samples from collaborators originated in the United States, Italy and Spain and spanned both the acute and convalescent phases of COVID-19. Where available, HLA class I and class II types were taken from metadata supplied by the sample provider and were not determined by assay-based typing. The samples were drawn from the first 160 participants of the ongoing ImmuneRACE study and from 950 to 1,500 subjects provided by 6 global collaborators. The repertoires were made available in a free public database intended to serve as a resource for research on the immune response to SARS-CoV-2. A de-identified subject ID, COVID-19 status, age in years and sex were almost always included in the sample metadata. Subjects who had been exposed to COVID-19, were actively infected with it, or had recovered from it provided the deeply sampled blood TCRbeta repertoires that made up the dataset. The material from the prospective study consisted of cDNA or gDNA derived from T cells, B-cell-depleted T cells, or PBMCs.

Study-wide conclusions, independent of this receptor: How much clinical and demographic metadata was included differed by source and by participant, and the metadata was provided uncurated.

Sequencing used peripheral blood. The receptor comes from a woman younger than 45 with COVID-19, enrolled during active disease. The rearranged chain carries TRBV6-2 or TRBV6-3 and TRBJ2-2; 13 junctional bases match TRBD2. The DNA reads as follows: TGTGCCAGCAGTTGGGGACTAGCGGGGAGACACACCGGGGAGCTGTTTTTT. Its amino acids are CASSWGLAGRHTGELFF.